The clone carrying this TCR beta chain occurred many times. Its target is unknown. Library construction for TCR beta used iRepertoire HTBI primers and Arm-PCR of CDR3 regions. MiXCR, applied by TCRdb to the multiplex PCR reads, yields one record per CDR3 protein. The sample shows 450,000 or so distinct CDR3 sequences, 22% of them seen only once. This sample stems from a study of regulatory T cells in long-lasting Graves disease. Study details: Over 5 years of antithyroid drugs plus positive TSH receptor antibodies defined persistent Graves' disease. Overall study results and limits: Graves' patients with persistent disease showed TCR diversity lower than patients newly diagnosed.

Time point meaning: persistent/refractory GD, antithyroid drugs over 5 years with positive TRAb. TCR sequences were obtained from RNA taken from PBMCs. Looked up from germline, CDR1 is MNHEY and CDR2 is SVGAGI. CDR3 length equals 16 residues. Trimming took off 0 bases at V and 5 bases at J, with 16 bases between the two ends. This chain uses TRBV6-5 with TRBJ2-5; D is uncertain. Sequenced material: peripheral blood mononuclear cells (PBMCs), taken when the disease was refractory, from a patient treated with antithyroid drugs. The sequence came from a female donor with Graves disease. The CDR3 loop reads CASSYSVVTTQETQYF. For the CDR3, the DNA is TGTGCCAGCAGTTACTCGGTGGTGACAACCCAGGAGACCCAGTACTTC.